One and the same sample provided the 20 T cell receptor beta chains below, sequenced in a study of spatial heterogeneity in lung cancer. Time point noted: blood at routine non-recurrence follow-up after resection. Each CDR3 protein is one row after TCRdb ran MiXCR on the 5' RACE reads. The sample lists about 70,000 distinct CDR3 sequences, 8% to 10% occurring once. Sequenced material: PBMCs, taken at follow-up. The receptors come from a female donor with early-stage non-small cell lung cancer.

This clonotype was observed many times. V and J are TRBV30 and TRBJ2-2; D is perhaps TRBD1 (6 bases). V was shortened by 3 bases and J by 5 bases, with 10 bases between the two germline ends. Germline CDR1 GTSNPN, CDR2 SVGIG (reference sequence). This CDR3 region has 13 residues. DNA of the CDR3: TGTGCCTGGAGCCAGGGGATTACCGGGGAGCTGTTTTTT. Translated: CAWSQGITGELFF.

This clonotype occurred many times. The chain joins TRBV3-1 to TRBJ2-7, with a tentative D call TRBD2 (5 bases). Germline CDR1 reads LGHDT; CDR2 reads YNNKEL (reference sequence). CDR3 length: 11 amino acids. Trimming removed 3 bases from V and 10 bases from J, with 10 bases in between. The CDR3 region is CASSHRGTQYF. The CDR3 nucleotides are TGTGCCAGCAGCCATCGGGGAACTCAGTACTTC.

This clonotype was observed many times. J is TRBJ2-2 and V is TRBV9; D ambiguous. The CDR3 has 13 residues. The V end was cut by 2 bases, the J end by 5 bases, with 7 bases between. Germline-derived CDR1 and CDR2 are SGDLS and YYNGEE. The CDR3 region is CASSVGPTGELFF. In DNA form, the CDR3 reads TGTGCCAGCAGCGTCGGACCTACCGGGGAGCTGTTTTTT. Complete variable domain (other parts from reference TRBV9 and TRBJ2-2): DSGVTQTPKHLITATGQRVTLRCSPRSGDLSVYWYQQSLDQGLQFLIQYYNGEERAKGNILERFSAQQFPDLHSELNLSSLELGDSALYFCASSVGPTGELFFGEGSRLTVL.

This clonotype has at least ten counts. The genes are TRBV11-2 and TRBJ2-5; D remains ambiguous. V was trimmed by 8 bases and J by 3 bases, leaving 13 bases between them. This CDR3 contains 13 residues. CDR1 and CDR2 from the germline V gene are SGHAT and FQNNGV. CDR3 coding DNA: TGTGCCAGCTCTTCACCCTTCGAAGAGACCCAGTACTTC. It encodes CASSSPFEETQYF.

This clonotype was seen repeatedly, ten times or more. The CDR3 DNA reads as TGTGCCAGCAGTCACCCCCCGACCAATGAGCAGTTCTTC. Protein product: CASSHPPTNEQFF. V and J are TRBV27 and TRBJ2-1; D not resolved. The ends were cut back, 5 bases at V and 6 bases at J, with 11 bases in the middle. This CDR3 contains 13 residues. Germline loops: CDR1 MNHEY, CDR2 SMNVEV (reference sequence).

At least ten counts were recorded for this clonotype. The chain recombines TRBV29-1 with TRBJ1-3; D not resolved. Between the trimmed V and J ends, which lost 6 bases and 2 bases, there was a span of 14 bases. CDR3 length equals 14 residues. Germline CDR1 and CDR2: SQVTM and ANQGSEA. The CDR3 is CSVRKDTPGNTIYF. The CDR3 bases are TGCAGCGTCCGCAAAGACACACCTGGAAACACCATATATTTT.

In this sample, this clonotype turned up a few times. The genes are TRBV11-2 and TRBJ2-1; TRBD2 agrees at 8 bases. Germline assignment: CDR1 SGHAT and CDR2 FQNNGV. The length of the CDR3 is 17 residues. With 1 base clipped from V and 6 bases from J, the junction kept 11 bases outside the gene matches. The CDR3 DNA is TGTGCCAGCAGCTTAGTCCGGGGGACTAGTCGGTCCAATGAGCAGTTCTTC. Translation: CASSLVRGTSRSNEQFF.

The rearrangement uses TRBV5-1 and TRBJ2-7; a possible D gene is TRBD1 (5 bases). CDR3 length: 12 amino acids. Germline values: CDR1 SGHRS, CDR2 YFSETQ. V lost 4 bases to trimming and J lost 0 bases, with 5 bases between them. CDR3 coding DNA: TGCGCCAGCAGCACAGGCTCCTACGAGCAGTACTTC. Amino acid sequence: CASSTGSYEQYF.

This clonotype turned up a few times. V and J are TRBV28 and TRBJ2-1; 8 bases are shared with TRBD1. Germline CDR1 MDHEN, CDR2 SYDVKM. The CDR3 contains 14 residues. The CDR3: CSTNDRGSYNEQFF. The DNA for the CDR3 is TGTTCCACCAACGACAGGGGCTCCTACAATGAGCAGTTCTTC.

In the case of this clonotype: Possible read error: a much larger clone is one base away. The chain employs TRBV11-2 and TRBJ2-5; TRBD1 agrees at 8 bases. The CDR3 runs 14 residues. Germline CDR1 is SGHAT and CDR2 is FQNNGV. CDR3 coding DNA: TGTACCAGCAGCCAAGGACAGGGACAAGAGACCCAGTACTTC. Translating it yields CTSSQGQGQETQYF.

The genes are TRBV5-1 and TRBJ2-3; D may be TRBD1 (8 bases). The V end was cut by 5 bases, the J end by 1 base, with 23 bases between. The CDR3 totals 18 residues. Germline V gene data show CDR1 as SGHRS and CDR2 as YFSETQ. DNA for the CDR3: TGCGCCAGCAGTCCCGCAGGGGGCCCGGGAGGCGGCACAGATACGCAGTATTTT. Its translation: CASSPAGGPGGGTDTQYF. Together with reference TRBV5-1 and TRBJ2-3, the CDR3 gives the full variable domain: KAGVTQTPRYLIKTRGQQVTLSCSPISGHRSVSWYQQTPGQGLQFLFEYFSETQRNKGNFPGRFSGRQFSNSRSEMNVSTLELGDSALYLCASSPAGGPGGGTDTQYFGPGTRLTVL.

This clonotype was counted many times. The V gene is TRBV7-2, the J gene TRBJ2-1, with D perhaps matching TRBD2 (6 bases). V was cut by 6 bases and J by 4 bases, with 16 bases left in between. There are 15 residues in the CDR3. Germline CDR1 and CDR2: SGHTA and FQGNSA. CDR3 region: CASRYPGLRYNEQFF. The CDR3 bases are TGTGCCAGCAGGTACCCGGGACTCAGATACAATGAGCAGTTCTTC.

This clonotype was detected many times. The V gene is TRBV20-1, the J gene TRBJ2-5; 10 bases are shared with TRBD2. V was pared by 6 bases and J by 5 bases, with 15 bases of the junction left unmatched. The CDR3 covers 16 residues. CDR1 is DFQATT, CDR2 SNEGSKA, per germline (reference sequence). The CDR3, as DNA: TGCAGTGCGCAAAAGGGGGCTAGCGGGAGTGGTGAGACCCAGTACTTC. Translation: CSAQKGASGSGETQYF.

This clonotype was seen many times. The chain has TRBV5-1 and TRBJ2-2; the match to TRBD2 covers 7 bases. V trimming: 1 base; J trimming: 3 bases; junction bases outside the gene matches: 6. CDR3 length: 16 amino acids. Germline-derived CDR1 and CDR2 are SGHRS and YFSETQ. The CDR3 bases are TGCGCCAGCAGCTTGAAGGCTAGCGGAGACACCGGGGAGCTGTTTTTT. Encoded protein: CASSLKASGDTGELFF.

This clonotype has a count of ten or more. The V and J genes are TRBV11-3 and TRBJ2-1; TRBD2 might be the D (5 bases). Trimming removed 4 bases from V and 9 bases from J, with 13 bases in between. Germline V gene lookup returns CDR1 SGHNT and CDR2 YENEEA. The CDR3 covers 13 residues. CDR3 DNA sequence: TGTGCCAGCAGCTCGGACGGGGATGGTGAGCAGTTCTTC. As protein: CASSSDGDGEQFF.

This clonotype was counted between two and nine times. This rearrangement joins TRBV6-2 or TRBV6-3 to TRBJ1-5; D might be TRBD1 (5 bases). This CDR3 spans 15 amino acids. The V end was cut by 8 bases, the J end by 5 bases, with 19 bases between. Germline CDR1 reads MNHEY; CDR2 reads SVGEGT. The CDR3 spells CASGRGGGVHQPQHF. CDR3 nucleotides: TGTGCCAGCGGAAGGGGAGGAGGGGTCCATCAGCCCCAGCATTTT.

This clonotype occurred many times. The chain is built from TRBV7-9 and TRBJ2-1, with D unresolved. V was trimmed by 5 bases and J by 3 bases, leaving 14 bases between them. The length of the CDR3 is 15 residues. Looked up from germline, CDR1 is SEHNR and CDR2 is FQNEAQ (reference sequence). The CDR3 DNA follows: TGTGCCAGCAGCCCGGGTCTAGTAAGCTACAATGAGCAGTTCTTC. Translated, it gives CASSPGLVSYNEQFF.

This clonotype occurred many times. CDR3 in amino acids: CASLNPVAGGYTGELFF. The CDR3 coding sequence is TGTGCCAGCCTAAACCCGGTAGCGGGAGGATACACCGGGGAGCTGTTTTTT. This chain connects TRBV6-6 to TRBJ2-2, with 10 bases identical to TRBD2. CDR1 is MNHNY, CDR2 SVGAGI, per germline (reference sequence). The V and J ends lost 8 bases and 3 bases, in that order; junction bases with no gene match: 12. The CDR3 extends over 17 amino acids.

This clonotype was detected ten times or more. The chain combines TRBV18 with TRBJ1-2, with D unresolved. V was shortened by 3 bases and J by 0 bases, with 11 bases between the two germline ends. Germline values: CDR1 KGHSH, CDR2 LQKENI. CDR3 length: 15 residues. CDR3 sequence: CASSPVHSANYGYTF. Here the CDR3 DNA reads TGTGCCAGCTCACCGGTCCACAGTGCTAACTATGGCTACACCTTC. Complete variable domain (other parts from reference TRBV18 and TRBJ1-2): NAGVMQNPRHLVRRRGQEARLRCSPMKGHSHVYWYRQLPEEGLKFMVYLQKENIIDESGMPKERFSAEFPKEGPSILRIQQVVRGDSAAYFCASSPVHSANYGYTFGSGTRLTVV.

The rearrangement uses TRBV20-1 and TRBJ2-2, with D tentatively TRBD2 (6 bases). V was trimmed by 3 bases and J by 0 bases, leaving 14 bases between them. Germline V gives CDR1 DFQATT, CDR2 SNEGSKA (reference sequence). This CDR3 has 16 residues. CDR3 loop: CSARGPGDPNTGELFF. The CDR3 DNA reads TGCAGTGCTAGGGGGCCGGGAGACCCGAACACCGGGGAGCTGTTTTTT.